This T cell receptor (beta chain) was recovered during a study of CXCR3-negative and CXCR3-positive naive CD8 T cells. Across the whole study: Cumulative TRB read yield was 130 million to 150 million, averaging about 1.5 +/- 0.3 million per library.

Overall study results and limits: The study found more hydrophobic TRB CDR3s in CXCR3-positive naive cells than in CXCR3-negative naive cells. Diversity was high in both naive subsets and much lower in memory cells.

Germline values: CDR1 MNHEY, CDR2 SVGEGT. The CDR3 contains 13 residues. Judged by frequency, this clonotype is medium-sized. What it binds is unknown. 5' RACE that incorporated UMI labels was used to prepare the TRB cDNA libraries. TCRdb re-called the 5' RACE reads and catalogs CDR3 proteins one per entry, DNA excluded. This sample lists 6,000 or so distinct CDR3 sequences; its ten largest clones have around 1.8%. Sequenced sample: naive CXCR3- CD8+ T cells from blood. Subset defined: CD45RO-CCR7+CD27+CD95- naive CD8+ T cells lacking CXCR3 (TNR3-). This chain uses TRBV6-2 or TRBV6-3 with TRBJ2-3. The receptor was derived from a human donor in good health. Some clones in this sample may be carry-over from other donors' samples. CDR3 protein: CASSYAITDTQYF.